One and the same sample provided the 27 T cell receptor beta chains below, sequenced in a study of OX40 agonist ivuxolimab in advanced cancers. Measured with immunoSEQ multiplex PCR; TCRdb has only the in-frame clones, and not every one. The repertoire holds 40,000 to 50,000 clones, with 75% to 90% as singletons. Sequences were derived from CD4+ or CD8+ T cells sorted from blood, sampled in a trial of the OX40 agonist ivuxolimab. The receptors originated from an adult with an advanced solid tumor such as melanoma, head and neck, liver or kidney cancer.

The chain recombines TRBV20-1 with TRBJ2-7, with D unclear. This CDR3 is 11 amino acids long. V was cut by 5 bases and J by 10 bases, with 15 bases left in between. Germline-derived CDR1 and CDR2 are DFQATT and SNEGSKA (reference sequence). CDR3 nucleotide sequence: TGCAGTGCTTCCTGGTCATTCGTTCAGTACTTC. Residues: CSASWSFVQYF.

This clone was counted a single time. The J gene is TRBJ2-2, the V gene TRBV7-8, with D uncertain. V dropped 2 bases and J dropped 4 bases, with 8 bases sitting between them. Per the germline V gene, CDR1 is SGHVS and CDR2 is FQNEAQ. The CDR3 covers 14 residues. CDR3 in amino acids: CASSLRAGTGELFF. The CDR3 DNA reads TGTGCCAGCAGCTTAAGGGCTGGCACCGGGGAGCTGTTTTTT.

The rearrangement uses TRBV6-6 and TRBJ2-5; a possible D gene is TRBD1 (6 bases). The CDR3 length is 13 residues. Germline CDR1 and CDR2: MNHNY and SVGAGI (reference sequence). V dropped 5 bases and J dropped 5 bases, with 12 bases sitting between them. The CDR3 spells CASSQQGMETQYF. CDR3 nucleotide sequence: TGTGCCAGCAGTCAACAGGGTATGGAGACCCAGTACTTC.

This chain uses TRBV29-1 with TRBJ1-2, with 9 bases matching TRBD1. The CDR3 totals 17 residues. The germline CDR1 and CDR2 sequences are SQVTM and ANQGSEA. V lost 3 bases and J lost 2; bases outside the gene matches: 13. CDR3 nucleotides: TGCAGCGTTGATTTTGGTGTGACAGGGGGGCAAAACTATGGCTACACCTTC. This encodes CSVDFGVTGGQNYGYTF.

V gene TRBV7-9 combines with J gene TRBJ2-7; D possibly corresponds to TRBD1 (6 bases). Germline V gene data show CDR1 as SEHNR and CDR2 as FQNEAQ (reference sequence). V dropped 4 bases and J dropped 2 bases, with 15 bases sitting between them. The CDR3 has 15 residues. The CDR3 protein is CASSSTTGATYEQYF. In DNA form, the CDR3 reads TGTGCCAGCAGCTCAACGACAGGAGCTACCTACGAGCAGTACTTC.

The chain links TRBV4-1 to TRBJ1-4, with D tentatively TRBD1 (6 bases). CDR1 MGHRA and CDR2 YSYEKL come from the germline V gene. Between the trimmed V and J ends, which lost 5 bases and 7 bases, there was a span of 14 bases. CDR3 length: 14 amino acids. The CDR3 loop is CASSEGDWREKLFF. Written as DNA, the CDR3 is TGCGCCAGCAGCGAGGGGGATTGGCGTGAAAAACTGTTTTTT.

The chain has TRBV29-1 and TRBJ2-2; D gene unclear. The CDR3 is 11 residues long. Germline CDR1 is SQVTM and CDR2 is ANQGSEA. Trimming left V 7 bases short and J 4 bases short, with 7 bases between. CDR3 amino acids: CSASATGELFF. The CDR3 nucleotides read TGCAGCGCCTCAGCCACCGGGGAGCTGTTTTTT.

This clone occurred a few times. V is TRBV6-5 and J is TRBJ1-6; D is uncertain. CDR3 length: 15 amino acids. CDR1 is MNHEY, CDR2 SVGAGI, per germline. V was cut by 4 bases and J by 11 bases, with 18 bases left in between. CDR3 region: CASSSAAEATPPLHF. In nucleotides, the CDR3 is TGTGCCAGCAGTTCCGCGGCGGAAGCAACTCCACCCCTCCACTTT.

The CDR3 coding sequence is TGTGCCAGCAGCAAAGACAGGGACAACTACGAGCAGTACTTC. Translated: CASSKDRDNYEQYF. The chain has TRBV21-1 and TRBJ2-7; the table calls TRBD1, which could not be checked here. TRBV21-1 is noted as a pseudogene. CDR3 size: 14 residues.

V usage is TRBV29-1 and J usage is TRBJ2-3; 12 bases align to TRBD2. After removal of 3 bases from V and 5 bases from J, the junction contained 9 bases not matched to a gene. The CDR3 sequence is 16 residues long. Germline V lookup: CDR1 SQVTM, CDR2 ANQGSEA. The CDR3 loop reads CSVEGLAGGPGDTQYF. Here the CDR3 DNA reads TGCAGCGTTGAGGGGCTAGCGGGAGGGCCGGGAGATACGCAGTATTTT.

The V call is TRBV7-6, the J call TRBJ2-5; 8 bases map to TRBD2. Germline V gene sequence: CDR1 SGHVS, CDR2 FNYEAQ. The CDR3 contains 17 residues. V shed 5 bases, J shed 5 bases, and the junction held 16 bases outside the gene matches. CDR3 in amino acids: CASSLSQGLAGRETQYF. The CDR3 coding sequence is TGTGCCAGCAGCCTCTCCCAAGGGCTAGCGGGTAGGGAGACCCAGTACTTC.

The CDR3 sequence is CASSYDRTDTQYF. CDR3 in DNA: TGTGCCAGCAGCTACGACCGCACAGATACGCAGTATTTT. The rearrangement joins TRBV7-3 to TRBJ2-3; D uncertain. The germline V gene has CDR1 SGHTA and CDR2 FQGTGA. V lost 4 bases and J 1 base, leaving 6 bases between the germline ends. The CDR3 contains 13 residues.

The rearrangement joins TRBV28 to TRBJ2-7; weak D call: TRBD1 (5 bases). Germline V lookup: CDR1 MDHEN, CDR2 SYDVKM. Trimming removed 5 bases at V and 4 bases at J, with 12 bases between. The CDR3 runs 13 residues. Here the CDR3 reads CASSKEQAYEQYF. CDR3 coding DNA: TGTGCCAGCAGTAAAGAACAGGCATACGAGCAGTACTTC.

V and J are TRBV6-6 and TRBJ1-2; tentative D call: TRBD1 (6 bases). The germline CDR1 and CDR2 sequences are MNHNY and SVGAGI (reference sequence). This CDR3 comprises 13 residues. Trimming took 7 bases from V and 3 from J, leaving 12 bases between them. The chain's CDR3 is CASTTGGYYGYTF. For the CDR3, the DNA is TGTGCCAGCACCACCGGGGGCTACTATGGCTACACCTTC.

The chain is built from TRBV2 and TRBJ2-4; 7 bases fit TRBD1. The V gene end was trimmed by 3 bases and the J gene end by 4 bases; junction bases not matched to a gene: 12. The CDR3 is made up of 17 amino acids. Germline V gives CDR1 SNHLY, CDR2 FYNNEI. The CDR3 DNA reads TGTGCCAGCAGTGACACAGGGGTCCCCCCAAAAAAAAACATTCAGTACTTC. Amino acids: CASSDTGVPPKKNIQYF.

V gene TRBV25-1 combines with J gene TRBJ1-2; D is perhaps TRBD1 (6 bases). The CDR3 runs 13 residues. V was cut by 3 bases and J by 9 bases, with 14 bases left in between. CDR1 and CDR2 from the germline V gene are MGHDK and SYGVNS. The chain's CDR3 is CASSDIQGWSYTF. The DNA of the CDR3 is TGTGCCAGCAGTGATATACAGGGCTGGAGCTACACCTTC.

The chain employs TRBV7-9 and TRBJ2-7; TRBD2 might be the D (6 bases). The V gene lost 1 base and the J gene lost 5 bases, with 12 bases spanning the gap. The CDR3 extends over 14 amino acids. Germline CDR1 SEHNR, CDR2 FQNEAQ (reference sequence). For the CDR3, the DNA is TGTGCCAGCAGCTTAGTGCCAGGAGGGGACGAGCAGTACTTC. This translates into CASSLVPGGDEQYF.

The chain has TRBV4-3 and TRBJ2-2; D tentatively reads TRBD1 or TRBD2 (5 bases each). The CDR3 is made up of 14 amino acids. Germline lookup yields CDR1 LGHNA and CDR2 YSLEER. The V end lost 3 bases, the J end lost 6 bases, and 11 bases lay between the germline ends. The CDR3 loop is CASSQGVASGELFF. In DNA, the CDR3 is TGCGCCAGCAGCCAGGGGGTCGCTTCCGGGGAGCTGTTTTTT.

The chain uses TRBV10-3 and TRBJ2-7; D ambiguous. The CDR3 runs 12 residues. Germline V CDR1 and CDR2: ENHRY, SYGVKD. V lost 6 bases to trimming and J lost 3 bases, with 9 bases between them. CDR3 sequence (DNA): TGTGCCATCAGGGGGTTGAACTACGAGCAGTACTTC. Translating it yields CAIRGLNYEQYF.

This clone showed up just once. The rearrangement links TRBV5-1 to TRBJ2-1; TRBD2 agrees at 8 bases. In germline, CDR1 is SGHRS, CDR2 YFSETQ. V was clipped by 6 bases and J by 7 bases; unmatched bases: 0. The CDR3 is 11 amino acids. This CDR3 reads CASTGGNEQFF. CDR3 DNA: TGCGCCAGCACGGGAGGGAATGAGCAGTTCTTC. The full variable domain, its missing parts supplied by reference TRBV5-1 and TRBJ2-1, is KAGVTQTPRYLIKTRGQQVTLSCSPISGHRSVSWYQQTPGQGLQFLFEYFSETQRNKGNFPGRFSGRQFSNSRSEMNVSTLELGDSALYLCASTGGNEQFFGPGTRLTVL.

The chain combines TRBV4-2 with TRBJ2-1; 11 positions agree with TRBD2. Germline V gene data show CDR1 as LGHNA and CDR2 as YNFKEQ. The CDR3 runs 15 residues. V lost 5 bases to trimming and J lost 8 bases; unmatched junction nucleotides: 8. CDR3 loop: CASSDTSGSRDEQFF. CDR3 sequence (DNA): TGTGCCAGCAGCGACACTAGCGGGAGTAGGGATGAGCAGTTCTTC.

The V call is TRBV6-5, the J call TRBJ2-5, with 9 bases fitting TRBD1. V lost 8 bases, J lost 6 bases, and 4 bases stayed unmatched. Germline V gene lookup returns CDR1 MNHEY and CDR2 SVGAGI. This CDR3 has 12 amino acids. Here the CDR3 DNA reads TGTGCCAGCCTCGGGACAGGGAAGACCCAGTACTTC. Translated: CASLGTGKTQYF.

This chain connects TRBV28 to TRBJ1-1; D is undetermined. Looked up from germline, CDR1 is MDHEN and CDR2 is SYDVKM. The CDR3 loop spans 12 amino acids. The ends were cut back, 1 base at V and 6 bases at J, with 6 bases in the middle. CDR3 DNA sequence: TGTGCCAGCAGTTTATTCGGGTCTGAAGCTTTCTTT. Its protein product is CASSLFGSEAFF.

V and J are TRBV7-6 and TRBJ2-1; 8 bases agree with TRBD2. CDR3 length equals 15 residues. V shed 3 bases, J shed 4 bases, and the junction held 5 bases outside the gene matches. Per the germline V gene, CDR1 is SGHVS and CDR2 is FNYEAQ. As DNA, the CDR3 is TGTGCCAGCAGCTTTGGAGCGGGGGTGTACAATGAGCAGTTCTTC. Protein: CASSFGAGVYNEQFF.

The chain carries TRBV6-6 and TRBJ1-2; D is ambiguous. CDR3 length: 15 amino acids. Trimming removed 5 bases at V and 4 bases at J, with 17 bases between. The germline CDR1 and CDR2 sequences are MNHNY and SVGAGI (reference sequence). CDR3 DNA sequence: TGTGCCAGCAGTAAGGCGCTTGGGCGGATCTATGGCTACACCTTC. This encodes CASSKALGRIYGYTF.

The V and J genes are TRBV7-8 and TRBJ2-7, with a possible D match to TRBD2 (5 bases). CDR3 length equals 18 residues. In germline, CDR1 is SGHVS, CDR2 FQNEAQ. Trimming removed 2 bases from V and 5 bases from J, with 25 bases in between. The CDR3 DNA follows: TGTGCCAGCAGCTTATTTGTTACCCGGTATAGAGCGGCGAACGAGCAGTACTTC. This gives the protein CASSLFVTRYRAANEQYF.

This rearrangement joins TRBV7-2 to TRBJ2-7, with 8 bases aligning to TRBD1. Germline lookup yields CDR1 SGHTA and CDR2 FQGNSA. CDR3 length: 16 residues. Unmatched junction bases numbered 12, after V lost 5 bases and J lost 3 bases. The CDR3 bases are TGTGCCAGCAGCCTCCAGACAGGGGAGATGGGCTACGAGCAGTACTTC. Its translation: CASSLQTGEMGYEQYF.